The 6 T cell receptor beta chains listed next were all sequenced from one sample in a study of siplizumab effects on memory and regulatory T cells. Method: immunoSEQ multiplex PCR; TCRdb's copy keeps in-frame clones and lacks some. This repertoire shows more than 90,000 clones, 80% to 95% found once; its top ten account for around 12%. The sample consisted of non-Treg CD4+ T cells sorted from blood. The receptors were sampled from a human donor in good health.

The V gene is TRBV25-1, the J gene TRBJ2-1; 9 positions match TRBD2. V gave up 4 bases and J gave up 4 bases; unmatched junction bases: 5. The CDR3 length is 15 residues. Germline lookup yields CDR1 MGHDK and CDR2 SYGVNS. The CDR3 DNA reads as TGTGCCAGCAGTGGCGCGGGAGGGGGTTACAATGAGCAGTTCTTC. Amino acids: CASSGAGGGYNEQFF.

The J gene is TRBJ1-3, the V gene TRBV30, with D possibly being TRBD1 (6 bases). V lost 5 bases to trimming and J lost 0 bases, with 11 bases between them. There are 14 residues in the CDR3. Germline CDR1 GTSNPN, CDR2 SVGIG (reference sequence). The CDR3 sequence is CAWGQFSSGNTIYF. In DNA, the CDR3 is TGTGCCTGGGGACAGTTCTCCTCTGGAAACACCATATATTTT.

The rearrangement links TRBV19 to TRBJ2-2; 14 nucleotides align to TRBD2. This CDR3 spans 18 amino acids. V dropped 4 bases and J dropped 3; count of bases not matched to a gene: 7. CDR1 LNHDA and CDR2 SQIVND come from the germline V gene (reference sequence). The CDR3 spells CASSTTSGRAADTGELFF. CDR3 sequence (DNA): TGTGCCAGTAGTACGACTAGCGGGAGGGCCGCGGACACCGGGGAGCTGTTTTTT.

The V gene is TRBV19, the J gene TRBJ1-5; TRBD1 matches 8 bases. V trimming: 1 base; J trimming: 7 bases; junction bases outside the gene matches: 6. The germline V gene has CDR1 LNHDA and CDR2 SQIVND (reference sequence). The CDR3 consists of 15 residues. The CDR3 nucleotides are TGTGCCAGTAGTATAGCGCAGGGGGCTAAACAGCCCCAGCATTTT. It codes for CASSIAQGAKQPQHF.

The chain joins TRBV7-2 to TRBJ2-7; 14 nucleotides line up with TRBD2. The germline gives CDR1 SGHTA, CDR2 FQGNSA. The CDR3 runs to 18 residues. V shed 2 bases, J shed 0 bases, and the junction held 6 bases outside the gene matches. CDR3 nucleotide sequence: TGTGCCAGCAGCTTATACGGACTAGCGGGAGGAAGCTCCTACGAGCAGTACTTC. Its protein product is CASSLYGLAGGSSYEQYF.

The chain carries TRBV27 and TRBJ2-2, with TRBD2 as a possible D gene (6 bases). Germline CDR1 and CDR2: MNHEY and SMNVEV (reference sequence). The CDR3 is made up of 15 amino acids. V was cut by 2 bases and J by 5 bases, with 12 bases left in between. CDR3 loop: CASSLREAGTGELFF. The CDR3 DNA reads TGTGCCAGCAGTTTAAGGGAGGCGGGGACCGGGGAGCTGTTTTTT.